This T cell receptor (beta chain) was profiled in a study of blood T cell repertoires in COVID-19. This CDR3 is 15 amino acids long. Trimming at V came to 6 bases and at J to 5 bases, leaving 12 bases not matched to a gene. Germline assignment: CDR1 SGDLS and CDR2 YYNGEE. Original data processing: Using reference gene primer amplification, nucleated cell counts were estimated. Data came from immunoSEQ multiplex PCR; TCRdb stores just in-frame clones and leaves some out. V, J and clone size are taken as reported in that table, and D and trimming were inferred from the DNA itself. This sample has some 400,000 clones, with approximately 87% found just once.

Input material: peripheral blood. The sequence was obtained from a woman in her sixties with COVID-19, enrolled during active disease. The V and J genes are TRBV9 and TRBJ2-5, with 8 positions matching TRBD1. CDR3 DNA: TGTGCCAGCACCACGTTTGGACAGGGATGGGAGACCCAGTACTTC. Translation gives CASTTFGQGWETQYF.